This T cell receptor beta chain was identified during a study of radiotherapy plus CTLA-4 blockade in lung cancer. Study-wide results and limits: In blood, TCR clones derived from the tumor expanded after radiotherapy plus ipilimumab.

Ipilimumab CTLA-4 blockade and focal radiation were given to patients with chemo-refractory metastatic non-small-cell lung cancer. Some clones are missing from TCRdb's copy, which holds only in-frame ones; the method was immunoSEQ multiplex PCR. The sample has 80,000 to 100,000 clones, about 70% seen once. As regards this clone: The antigen is not known.

Germline CDR1 is MNHEY and CDR2 is SMNVEV (reference sequence). Between the trimmed V and J ends, which lost 6 bases and 6 bases, there was a span of 18 bases. The CDR3 has 15 residues. The input for sequencing was peripheral blood, taken from a patient treated with radiotherapy plus ipilimumab. The clonotype originates from a human donor with non-small cell lung cancer who had a partial response to radiotherapy plus ipilimumab. Some clones in this sample may be carry-over from other donors' samples. This sequence joins TRBV27 and TRBJ1-5; D perhaps matches TRBD1 (5 bases). The CDR3 spells CASRSTSGRVQPQHF. In nucleotides, the CDR3 is TGTGCCAGCAGGTCTACCTCAGGGAGGGTTCAGCCCCAGCATTTT.